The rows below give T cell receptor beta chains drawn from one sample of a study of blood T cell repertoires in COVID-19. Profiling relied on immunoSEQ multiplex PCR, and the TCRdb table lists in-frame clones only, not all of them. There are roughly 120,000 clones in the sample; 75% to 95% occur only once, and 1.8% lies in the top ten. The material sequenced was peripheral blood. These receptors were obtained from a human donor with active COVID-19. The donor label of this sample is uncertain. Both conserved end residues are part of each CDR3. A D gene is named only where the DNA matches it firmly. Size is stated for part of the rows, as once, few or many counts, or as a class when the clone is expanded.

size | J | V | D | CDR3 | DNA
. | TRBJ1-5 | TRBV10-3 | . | CAIPGGEGLSNQPQHF | TGTGCCATCCCGGGTGGTGAAGGTCTTAGCAATCAGCCCCAGCATTTT
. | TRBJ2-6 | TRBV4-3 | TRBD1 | CASSQGVPLGTGSGANVLTF | TGCGCCAGCAGCCAAGGCGTCCCCCTCGGGACAGGGTCTGGGGCCAACGTCCTGACTTTC
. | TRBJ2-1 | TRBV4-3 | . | CASSQEGPQPGEQFF | TGCGCCAGCAGCCAAGAGGGGCCCCAGCCGGGTGAGCAGTTCTTC
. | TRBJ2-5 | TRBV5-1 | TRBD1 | CASSFLGTVQETQYF | TGCGCCAGCAGCTTCCTAGGGACAGTCCAAGAGACCCAGTACTTC
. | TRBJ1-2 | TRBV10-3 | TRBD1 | CAISVGTGDGYTF | TGTGCCATCAGCGTCGGGACAGGGGATGGCTACACCTTC
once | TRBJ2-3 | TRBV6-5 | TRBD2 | CASSFGGASTDTQYF | TGTGCCAGCAGTTTCGGGGGGGCTAGCACAGATACGCAGTATTTT
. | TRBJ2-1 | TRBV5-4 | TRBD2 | CASSLIGGNYNEQFF | TGTGCCAGCAGCTTGATCGGGGGGAACTACAATGAGCAGTTCTTC
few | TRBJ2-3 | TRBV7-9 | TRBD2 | CASSSPAASGGADTQYF | TGTGCCAGCAGCTCACCGGCTGCTAGCGGGGGGGCAGATACGCAGTATTTT
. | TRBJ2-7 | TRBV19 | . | CASSPYSRSYEQYF | TGTGCCAGTAGTCCCTACTCTAGATCCTACGAGCAGTACTTC
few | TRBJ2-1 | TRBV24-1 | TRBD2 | CATSDGAGRGYNEQFF | TGTGCCACCAGTGACGGAGCGGGGCGAGGTTACAATGAGCAGTTCTTC
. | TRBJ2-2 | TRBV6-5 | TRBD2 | CASSLAGGDGELFF | TGTGCCAGCAGTCTAGCGGGGGGAGACGGGGAGCTGTTTTTT
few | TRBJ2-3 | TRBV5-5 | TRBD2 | CASSSQAGADTDTQYF | TGTGCCAGCAGCTCCCAAGCGGGGGCGGACACAGATACGCAGTATTTT
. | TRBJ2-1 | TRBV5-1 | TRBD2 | CASSLASSGGNEQFF | TGCGCCAGCAGCTTGGCAAGTAGCGGGGGAAATGAGCAGTTCTTC
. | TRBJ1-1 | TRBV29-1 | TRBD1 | CSVRGQGWGEAFF | TGCAGCGTGAGGGGACAGGGGTGGGGTGAAGCTTTCTTT
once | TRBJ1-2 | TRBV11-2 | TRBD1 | CASSQDRGWNYGYTF | TGTGCCAGCAGCCAGGACAGGGGGTGGAACTATGGCTACACCTTC